The 11 T cell receptor beta chains below were found in one sample sequenced in a study of molecular identifiers for immune sequencing clone quantification. Each CDR3 protein gets one entry after TCRdb re-called the PCR reads with MiXCR. The sample lists 85,000 to 100,000 distinct CDR3 sequences; 24% were seen once. Input material: naive CD8+ T cells from blood, with Jurkat cell RNA spiked in. The subset denotes: FACS-sorted CD8+CD4-CCR7+CD45RA+ naive T cells. These TCRs come from a human donor in good health. Some libraries in this study had Jurkat cell RNA spiked in.

This clonotype came up a few times. The V call is TRBV14, the J call TRBJ2-7; D is ambiguous. Trimming took 3 bases from V and 5 from J, leaving 14 bases between them. Germline V gene lookup returns CDR1 SGHDN and CDR2 FVKESK. The CDR3 has 14 amino acids. CDR3 sequence: CASSQGSRIHEQYF. Written as DNA, the CDR3 is TGTGCCAGCAGCCAGGGCAGCCGCATACACGAGCAGTACTTC.

The gene calls are TRBV7-9 and TRBJ2-7, with D hard to call. Germline assignment: CDR1 SEHNR and CDR2 FQNEAQ (reference sequence). V was shortened by 7 bases and J by 7 bases, with 14 bases between the two germline ends. The CDR3 has 12 amino acids. CDR3 DNA: TGTGCCAGCACGACCGTACCTTTAGAGCAGTACTTC. Protein sequence: CASTTVPLEQYF.

This clonotype was found many times. V gene TRBV10-3 combines with J gene TRBJ1-3, with 7 bases lining up with TRBD1. Germline V gene sequence: CDR1 ENHRY, CDR2 SYGVKD. The CDR3 loop spans 13 amino acids. V dropped 10 bases and J dropped 2; count of bases not matched to a gene: 5. The CDR3, as DNA: TGTGCCAGCCGACAGGGAACTGGAAACACCATATATTTT. Its translation: CASRQGTGNTIYF.

A few counts support this clonotype. The J gene is TRBJ1-2, the V gene TRBV3-1, with a possible D match to TRBD1 (5 bases). Trimming shortened V by 5 bases and J by 4 bases, and 23 bases separated the two germline ends. Germline CDR1 and CDR2: LGHDT and YNNKEL (reference sequence). The CDR3 extends over 17 amino acids. CDR3 nucleotide sequence: TGTGCCAGCAGCGGTGCTCCGGGACCCGAGAGGGGCTATGGCTACACCTTC. Protein product: CASSGAPGPERGYGYTF.

This clonotype was recorded at least ten times. The DNA of the CDR3 is TGTGCCAGCAGTTACTTCTCTAGCGGGAGATGGTCAGATACGCAGTATTTT. Translating gives CASSYFSSGRWSDTQYF. The V call is TRBV6-5, the J call TRBJ2-3, with 10 bases aligning to TRBD2. The J segment lost 4 bases and the V segment lost 1 base, leaving 8 bases of the junction unmatched. The CDR3 is 17 residues long. Germline CDR1 reads MNHEY; CDR2 reads SVGAGI.

This clonotype came up many times. The chain is built from TRBV10-2 and TRBJ2-3; D is unclear. In germline, CDR1 is WSHSY, CDR2 SAAADI. Trimming removed 4 bases at V and 1 base at J, with 3 bases between. This CDR3 spans 12 amino acids. CDR3 sequence: CASSVGTDTQYF. For the CDR3, the DNA is TGCGCCAGCAGTGTCGGCACAGATACGCAGTATTTT.

A remark on this clonotype: It may be a read error: a sequence one base away is much more abundant. The chain employs TRBV20-1 and TRBJ1-1; the D gene is possibly TRBD1 (5 bases). Germline-derived CDR1 and CDR2 are DFQATT and SNEGSKA (reference sequence). This CDR3 comprises 11 residues. CDR3 protein: CNAGRDTEAFF. The CDR3 DNA follows: TGCAATGCGGGCAGGGACACTGAAGCTTTCTTT.

About this clonotype itself: Just one base apart from a much larger clone, this may be a read error. This chain joins TRBV4-1 and TRBJ2-1; 7 positions agree with TRBD2. The germline gives CDR1 MGHRA, CDR2 YSYEKL. CDR3 length: 16 amino acids. DNA of the CDR3: TGCGCCAGCAGCCCCTCCCTCGCCGGGGGGTACAGTGAGCAGTTCTTC. Its protein product is CASSPSLAGGYSEQFF.

This clonotype came up once. This may arise from a read error, as a much more abundant clone is one base away. The chain uses TRBV28 and TRBJ2-2, with 11 bases lining up with TRBD1. Germline CDR1 MDHEN, CDR2 SYDVKM. This CDR3 comprises 18 residues. The CDR3 sequence is CAGSTTPDRGQDTGELFF. The CDR3 bases are TGTGCCGGCAGTACAACCCCGGACAGGGGGCAGGACACCGGGGAGCTGTTTTTT.

This clonotype came up many times. The gene calls are TRBV15 and TRBJ2-3; 9 nucleotides agree with TRBD1. Germline V gene data show CDR1 as LNHNV and CDR2 as YYDKDF (reference sequence). The CDR3 consists of 16 residues. The V segment lost 0 bases and the J segment 3 bases; nucleotides outside the gene matches: 4. As DNA, the CDR3 is TGTGCCACCAGCAGAGAAACAGGGGGCTTAACAGATACGCAGTATTTT. This sequence encodes CATSRETGGLTDTQYF.

This clonotype occurred many times. The chain uses TRBV4-1 and TRBJ2-3; D gene ambiguous. The CDR3 loop spans 15 amino acids. V was pared by 3 bases and J by 1 base, with 11 bases between. The germline V gene has CDR1 MGHRA and CDR2 YSYEKL. CDR3 bases: TGCGCCAGCAGCCAGGGTCCCTCTGGCACAGATACGCAGTATTTT. Its translation: CASSQGPSGTDTQYF.